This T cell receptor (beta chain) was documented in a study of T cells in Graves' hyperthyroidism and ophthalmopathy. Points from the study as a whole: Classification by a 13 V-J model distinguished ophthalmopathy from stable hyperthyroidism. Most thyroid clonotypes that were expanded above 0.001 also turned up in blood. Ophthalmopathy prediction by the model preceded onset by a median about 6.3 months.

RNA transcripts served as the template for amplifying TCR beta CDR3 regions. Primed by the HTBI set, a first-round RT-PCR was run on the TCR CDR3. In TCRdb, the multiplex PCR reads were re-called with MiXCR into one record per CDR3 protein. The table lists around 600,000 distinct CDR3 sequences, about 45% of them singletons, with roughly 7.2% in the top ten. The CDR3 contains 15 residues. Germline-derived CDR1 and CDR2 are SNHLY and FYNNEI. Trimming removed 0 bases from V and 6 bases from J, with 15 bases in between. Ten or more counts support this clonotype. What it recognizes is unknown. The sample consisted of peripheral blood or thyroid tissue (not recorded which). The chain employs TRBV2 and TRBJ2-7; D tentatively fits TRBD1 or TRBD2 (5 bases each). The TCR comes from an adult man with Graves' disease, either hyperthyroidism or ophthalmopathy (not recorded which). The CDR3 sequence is CASSEAGPSSLEQYF. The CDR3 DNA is TGTGCCAGCAGTGAAGCGGGACCCTCGTCCCTCGAGCAGTACTTC.